This T cell receptor (beta chain) was observed in a study of regulatory T cells in long-lasting Graves disease. Combining iRepertoire HTBI primers with Arm-PCR of CDR3 regions, the authors built TCR beta libraries. A single record per CDR3 protein comes from TCRdb applying MiXCR to the multiplex PCR reads. The sample lists about 660,000 distinct CDR3 sequences, around 30% occurring once. Study-wide findings and caveats: Gene preferences differed: TRBV28, TRBJ1-2, TRBJ2-5 in persistent cases. The study found lower TCR diversity in persistent Graves' patients than in newly diagnosed ones. Tissue studied was limited to peripheral blood, excluding thyroid tissue.

The time point is: persistent/refractory GD, antithyroid drugs over 5 years with positive TRAb. The TCR library was made from RNA that had been extracted from PBMCs in TRIzol. V was shortened by 0 bases and J by 5 bases, with 10 bases between the two germline ends. The germline V gene encodes CDR1 SQVTM and CDR2 ANQGSEA. The length of the CDR3 is 13 residues. A remark on this clonotype: Its antigen is currently unknown.

This chain links TRBV29-1 with TRBJ1-1, with unresolved D. Sequences were derived from peripheral blood mononuclear cells (PBMCs), sampled when the disease was refractory, from a patient treated with antithyroid drugs. This clonotype was obtained from a female donor with Graves disease. The CDR3 spells CSVEEGGVTEAFF. CDR3 nucleotide sequence: TGCAGCGTTGAAGAGGGCGGGGTGACTGAAGCTTTCTTT.